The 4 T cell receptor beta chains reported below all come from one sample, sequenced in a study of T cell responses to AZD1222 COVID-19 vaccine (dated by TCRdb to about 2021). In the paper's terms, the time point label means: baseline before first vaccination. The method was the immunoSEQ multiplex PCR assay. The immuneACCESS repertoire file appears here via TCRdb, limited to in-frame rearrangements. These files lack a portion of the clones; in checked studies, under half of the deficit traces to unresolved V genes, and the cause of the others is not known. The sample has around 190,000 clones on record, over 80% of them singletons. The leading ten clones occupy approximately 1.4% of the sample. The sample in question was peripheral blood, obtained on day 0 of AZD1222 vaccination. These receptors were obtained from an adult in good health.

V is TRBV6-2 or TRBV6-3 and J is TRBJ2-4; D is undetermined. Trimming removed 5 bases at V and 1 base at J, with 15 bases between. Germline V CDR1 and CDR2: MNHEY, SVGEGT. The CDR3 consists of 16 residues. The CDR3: CASSPDLRGAKNIQYF. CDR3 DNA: TGTGCCAGCAGTCCCGACCTACGTGGGGCCAAAAACATTCAGTACTTC.

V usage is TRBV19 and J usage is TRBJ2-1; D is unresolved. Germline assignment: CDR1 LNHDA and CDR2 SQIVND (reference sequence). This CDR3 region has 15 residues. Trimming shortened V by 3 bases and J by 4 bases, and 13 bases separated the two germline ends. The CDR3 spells CASSIGRLGYNEQFF. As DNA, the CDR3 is TGTGCCAGTAGTATCGGTAGGCTGGGTTACAATGAGCAGTTCTTC.

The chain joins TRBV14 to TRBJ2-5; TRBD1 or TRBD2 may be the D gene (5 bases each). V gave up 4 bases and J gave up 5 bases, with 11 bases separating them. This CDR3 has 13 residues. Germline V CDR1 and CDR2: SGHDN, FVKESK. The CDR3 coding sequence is TGTGCCAGCAGCCCCCGTCGGGGCGAGACCCAGTACTTC. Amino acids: CASSPRRGETQYF.

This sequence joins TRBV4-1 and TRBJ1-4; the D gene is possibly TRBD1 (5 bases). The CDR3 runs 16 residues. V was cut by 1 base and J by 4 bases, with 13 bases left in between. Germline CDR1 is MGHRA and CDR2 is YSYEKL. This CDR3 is CASSQVAGLGNEKLFF. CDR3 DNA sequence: TGCGCCAGCAGCCAAGTCGCAGGGTTGGGTAATGAAAAACTGTTTTTT.